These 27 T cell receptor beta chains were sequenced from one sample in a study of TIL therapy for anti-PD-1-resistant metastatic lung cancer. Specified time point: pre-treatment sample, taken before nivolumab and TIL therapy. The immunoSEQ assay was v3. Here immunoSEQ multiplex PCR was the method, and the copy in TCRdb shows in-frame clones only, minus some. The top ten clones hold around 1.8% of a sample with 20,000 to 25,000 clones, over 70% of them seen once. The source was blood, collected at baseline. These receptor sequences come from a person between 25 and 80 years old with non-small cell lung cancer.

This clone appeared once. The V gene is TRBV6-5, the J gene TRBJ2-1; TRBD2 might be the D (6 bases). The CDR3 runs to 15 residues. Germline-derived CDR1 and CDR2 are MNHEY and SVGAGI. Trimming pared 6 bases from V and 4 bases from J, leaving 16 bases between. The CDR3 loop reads CASSSRDFPYNEQFF. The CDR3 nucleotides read TGTGCCAGCAGCTCACGGGACTTCCCTTACAATGAGCAGTTCTTC.

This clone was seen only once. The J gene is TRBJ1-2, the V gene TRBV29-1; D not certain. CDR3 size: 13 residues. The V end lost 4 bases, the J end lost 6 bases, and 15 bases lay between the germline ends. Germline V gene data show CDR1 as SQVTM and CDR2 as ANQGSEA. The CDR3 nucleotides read TGCAGCGTTGGTTCGGGGAACTTGGATGGCTACACCTTC. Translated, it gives CSVGSGNLDGYTF.

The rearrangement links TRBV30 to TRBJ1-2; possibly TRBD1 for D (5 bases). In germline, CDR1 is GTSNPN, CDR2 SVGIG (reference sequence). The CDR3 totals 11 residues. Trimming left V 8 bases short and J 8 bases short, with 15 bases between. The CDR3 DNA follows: TGTGCCGGCAGGCGGGGGGGAGGCTACACCTTC. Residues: CAGRRGGGYTF.

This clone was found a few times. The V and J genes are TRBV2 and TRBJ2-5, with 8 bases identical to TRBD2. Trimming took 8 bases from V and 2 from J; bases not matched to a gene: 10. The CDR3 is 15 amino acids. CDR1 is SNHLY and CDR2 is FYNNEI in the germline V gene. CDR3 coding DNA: TGTGCCAGCCGCGAACATGGACTAGCTCAAGAGACCCAGTACTTC. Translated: CASREHGLAQETQYF.

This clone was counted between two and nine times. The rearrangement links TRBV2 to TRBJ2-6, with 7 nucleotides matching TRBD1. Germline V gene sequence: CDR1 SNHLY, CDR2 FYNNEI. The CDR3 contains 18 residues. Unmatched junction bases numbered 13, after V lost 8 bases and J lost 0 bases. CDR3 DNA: TGTGCCAGCGATACCCGGGACAGAGTCAACTCTGGGGCCAACGTCCTGACTTTC. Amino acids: CASDTRDRVNSGANVLTF. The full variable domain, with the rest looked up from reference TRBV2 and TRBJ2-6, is EPEVTQTPSHQVTQMGQEVILRCVPISNHLYFYWYRQILGQKVEFLVSFYNNEISEKSEIFDDQFSVERPDGSNFTLKIRSTKLEDSAMYFCASDTRDRVNSGANVLTFGAGSRLTVL.

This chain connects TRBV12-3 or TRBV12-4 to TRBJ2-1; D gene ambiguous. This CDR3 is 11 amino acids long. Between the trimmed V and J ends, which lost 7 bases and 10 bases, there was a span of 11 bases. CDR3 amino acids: CASTSAREQFF. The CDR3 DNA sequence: TGTGCCAGCACCTCCGCGCGGGAGCAGTTCTTC.

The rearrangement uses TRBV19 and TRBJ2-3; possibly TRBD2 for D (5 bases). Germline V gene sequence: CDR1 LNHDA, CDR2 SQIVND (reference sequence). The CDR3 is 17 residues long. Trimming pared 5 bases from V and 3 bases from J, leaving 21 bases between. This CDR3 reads CASSPGVGTPGTDTQYF. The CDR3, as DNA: TGTGCCAGTAGTCCCGGGGTTGGTACGCCCGGAACAGATACGCAGTATTTT.

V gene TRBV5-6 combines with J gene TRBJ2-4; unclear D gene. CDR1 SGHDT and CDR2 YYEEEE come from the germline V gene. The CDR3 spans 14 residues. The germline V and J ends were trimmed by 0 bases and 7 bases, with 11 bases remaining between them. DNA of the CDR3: TGTGCCAGCAGCTTGGTTGGTTCCGGGAACATTCAGTACTTC. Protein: CASSLVGSGNIQYF.

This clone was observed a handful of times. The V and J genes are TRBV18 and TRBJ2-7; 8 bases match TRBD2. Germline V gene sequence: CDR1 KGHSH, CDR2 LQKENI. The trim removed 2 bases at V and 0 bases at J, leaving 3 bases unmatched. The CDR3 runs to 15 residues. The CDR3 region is CASSPGSGSSYEQYF. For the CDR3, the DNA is TGTGCCAGCTCACCAGGGAGCGGGAGCTCCTACGAGCAGTACTTC.

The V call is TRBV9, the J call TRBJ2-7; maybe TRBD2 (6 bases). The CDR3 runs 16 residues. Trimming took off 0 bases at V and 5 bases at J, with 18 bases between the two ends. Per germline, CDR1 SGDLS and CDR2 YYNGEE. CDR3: CASSVGSRGKMDEQYF. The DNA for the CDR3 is TGTGCCAGCAGCGTAGGCTCCCGGGGGAAAATGGACGAGCAGTACTTC.

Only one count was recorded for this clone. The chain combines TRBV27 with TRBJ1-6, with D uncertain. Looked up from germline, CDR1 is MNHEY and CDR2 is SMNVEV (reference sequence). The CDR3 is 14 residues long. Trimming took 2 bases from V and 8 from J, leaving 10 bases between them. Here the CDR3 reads CASSLNGRDSPLHF. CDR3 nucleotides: TGTGCCAGCAGTTTAAATGGGCGGGATTCACCCCTCCACTTT.

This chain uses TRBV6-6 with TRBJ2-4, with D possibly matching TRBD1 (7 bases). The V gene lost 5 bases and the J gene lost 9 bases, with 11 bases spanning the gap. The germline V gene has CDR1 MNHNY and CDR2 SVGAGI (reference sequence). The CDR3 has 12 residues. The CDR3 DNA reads TGTGCCAGCAGTCAGGGGGGAGGCATTCAGTACTTC. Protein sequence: CASSQGGGIQYF.

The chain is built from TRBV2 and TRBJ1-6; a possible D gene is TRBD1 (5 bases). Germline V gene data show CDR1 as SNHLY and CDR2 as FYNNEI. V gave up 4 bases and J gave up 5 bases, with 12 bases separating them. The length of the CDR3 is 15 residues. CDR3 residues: CASSGGQANNSPLHF. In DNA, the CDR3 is TGTGCCAGCAGTGGTGGACAAGCGAATAATTCACCCCTCCACTTT.

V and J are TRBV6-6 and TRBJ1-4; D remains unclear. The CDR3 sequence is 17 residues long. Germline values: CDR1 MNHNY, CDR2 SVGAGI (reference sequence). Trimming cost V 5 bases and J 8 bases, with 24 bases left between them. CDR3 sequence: CASSPLRPVRGREKLFF. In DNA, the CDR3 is TGTGCCAGCAGTCCTCTCCGACCCGTCCGGGGAAGAGAAAAACTGTTTTTT.

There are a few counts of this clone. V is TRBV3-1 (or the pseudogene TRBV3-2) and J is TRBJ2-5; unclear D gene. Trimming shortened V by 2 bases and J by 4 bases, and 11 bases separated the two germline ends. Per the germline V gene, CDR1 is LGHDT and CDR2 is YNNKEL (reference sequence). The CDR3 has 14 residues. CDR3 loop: CASSQFLASETQYF. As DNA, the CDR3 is TGTGCCAGCAGCCAATTTCTTGCGTCAGAGACCCAGTACTTC.

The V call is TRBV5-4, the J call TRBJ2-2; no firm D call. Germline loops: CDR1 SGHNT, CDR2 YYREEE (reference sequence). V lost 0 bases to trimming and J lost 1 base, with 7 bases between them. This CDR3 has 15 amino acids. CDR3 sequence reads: CASSLVVGNTGELFF. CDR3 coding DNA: TGTGCCAGCAGCTTGGTGGTCGGGAACACCGGGGAGCTGTTTTTT.

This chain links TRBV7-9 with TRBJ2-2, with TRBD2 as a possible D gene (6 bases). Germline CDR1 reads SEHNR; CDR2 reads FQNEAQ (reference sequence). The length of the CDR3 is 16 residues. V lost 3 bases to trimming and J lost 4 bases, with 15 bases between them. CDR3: CASSFTTGRSTGELFF. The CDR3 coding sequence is TGTGCCAGCAGCTTTACTACGGGGAGGAGCACCGGGGAGCTGTTTTTT.

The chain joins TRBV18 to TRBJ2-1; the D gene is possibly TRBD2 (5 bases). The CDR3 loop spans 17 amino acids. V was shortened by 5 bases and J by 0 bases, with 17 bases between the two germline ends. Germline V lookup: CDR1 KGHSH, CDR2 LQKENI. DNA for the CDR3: TGTGCCAGCTCAGTAAGAAGCGGAACTAGCTCCTACAATGAGCAGTTCTTC. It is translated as CASSVRSGTSSYNEQFF.

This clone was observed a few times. CDR3 sequence: CASSQSVPRSSGANVLTF. In DNA form, the CDR3 reads TGCGCCAGCAGTCAATCGGTCCCGCGGAGCTCTGGGGCCAACGTCCTGACTTTC. The chain is built from TRBV23-1 and TRBJ2-6, with D unresolved. TRBV23-1 is an open reading frame, and its role is uncertain. The CDR3 totals 18 residues. V was cut by 0 bases and J by 0 bases, with 12 bases left in between.

CDR3 bases: TGTGCCAGCAGTGCAGTGGATGCGGAGACCCAGTACTTC. Encoded protein: CASSAVDAETQYF. V usage is TRBV2 and J usage is TRBJ2-5, with D uncertain. The CDR3 contains 13 residues. Trimming cost V 4 bases and J 5 bases, with 11 bases left between them. Germline assignment: CDR1 SNHLY and CDR2 FYNNEI.

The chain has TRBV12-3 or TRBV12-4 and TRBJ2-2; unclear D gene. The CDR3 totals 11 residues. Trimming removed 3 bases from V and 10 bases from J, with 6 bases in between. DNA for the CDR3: TGTGCCAGCAGTTTTATAGAGGAGCTGTTTTTT. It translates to CASSFIEELFF.

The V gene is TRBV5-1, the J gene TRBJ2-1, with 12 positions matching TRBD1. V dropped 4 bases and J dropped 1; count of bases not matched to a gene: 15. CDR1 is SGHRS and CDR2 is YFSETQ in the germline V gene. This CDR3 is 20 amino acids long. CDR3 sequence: CASSGKGQGATLSSYNEQFF. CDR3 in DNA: TGCGCCAGCAGCGGGAAGGGACAGGGGGCGACCCTCTCGTCCTACAATGAGCAGTTCTTC. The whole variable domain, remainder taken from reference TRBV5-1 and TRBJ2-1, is KAGVTQTPRYLIKTRGQQVTLSCSPISGHRSVSWYQQTPGQGLQFLFEYFSETQRNKGNFPGRFSGRQFSNSRSEMNVSTLELGDSALYLCASSGKGQGATLSSYNEQFFGPGTRLTVL.

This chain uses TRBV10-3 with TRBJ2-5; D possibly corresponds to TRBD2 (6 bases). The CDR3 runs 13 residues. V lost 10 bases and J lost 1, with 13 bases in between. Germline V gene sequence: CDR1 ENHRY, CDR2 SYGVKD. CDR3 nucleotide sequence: TGTGCCACCTCGGGGACTTCCCAAGAGACCCAGTACTTC. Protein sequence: CATSGTSQETQYF.

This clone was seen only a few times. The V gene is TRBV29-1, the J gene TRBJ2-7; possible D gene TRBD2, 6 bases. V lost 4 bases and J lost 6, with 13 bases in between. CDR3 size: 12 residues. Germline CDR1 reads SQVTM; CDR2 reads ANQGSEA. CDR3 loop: CSVGGRGGEQYF. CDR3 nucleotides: TGCAGCGTTGGGGGAAGGGGAGGCGAGCAGTACTTC.

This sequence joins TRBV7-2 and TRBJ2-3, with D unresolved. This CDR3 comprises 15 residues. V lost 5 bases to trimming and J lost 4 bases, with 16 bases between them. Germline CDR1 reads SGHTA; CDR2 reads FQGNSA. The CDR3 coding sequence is TGTGCCAGCAGCCCATGGGTGAGCGTTGCAGATACGCAGTATTTT. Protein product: CASSPWVSVADTQYF.

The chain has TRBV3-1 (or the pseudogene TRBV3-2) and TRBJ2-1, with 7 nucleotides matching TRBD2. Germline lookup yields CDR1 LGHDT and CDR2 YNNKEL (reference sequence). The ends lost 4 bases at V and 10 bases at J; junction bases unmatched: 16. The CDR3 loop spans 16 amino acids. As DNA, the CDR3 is TGTGCCAGCAGCCTCCCCGCAGCGGGAACGAGGGAAGAGCAGTTCTTC. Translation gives CASSLPAAGTREEQFF.

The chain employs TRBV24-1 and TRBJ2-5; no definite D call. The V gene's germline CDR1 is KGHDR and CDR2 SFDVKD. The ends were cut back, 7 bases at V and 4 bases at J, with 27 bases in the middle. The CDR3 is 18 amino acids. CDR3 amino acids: CATRAPELISPASETQYF. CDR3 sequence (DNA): TGTGCCACCAGGGCCCCCGAGCTGATTAGTCCCGCATCAGAGACCCAGTACTTC.